This record concerns one T cell receptor beta chain sequence. Its antigen is undetermined. CDR1 LGHDT and CDR2 YNNKEL come from the germline V gene (reference sequence). The V gene end was trimmed by 1 base and the J gene end by 5 bases; junction bases not matched to a gene: 13. The CDR3 length is 19 residues. This record comes from a study of identical twins. Broader study findings: Fewer insertions were carried by abundant cord blood beta clonotypes, but none was seen in memory repertoires.

cDNA molecules carried unique molecular identifiers, and template switching added a universal primer site. TCRdb used MiXCR to reprocess the 5' RACE reads, holding one entry per CDR3 protein. This table has 470,000 or so distinct CDR3 sequences, around 24% appearing once. The same data also went into a second study, on T cells expressing NK-cell markers.

What was sequenced was CD4+ T cells sorted from blood. This TCR came from a woman aged 18 to 35 in good health. This chain joins TRBV3-1 and TRBJ2-1, with TRBD2 matching 11 bases. The CDR3 reads CASSQVAGGIPAADNEQFF. Written as DNA, the CDR3 is TGTGCCAGCAGCCAAGTAGCGGGAGGGATCCCCGCGGCCGACAATGAGCAGTTCTTC.